These 27 T cell receptor beta chains originate from one sample sequenced in a study of cytomegalovirus exposure and HLA in healthy donors. TCRdb keeps only in-frame clones here, not all; method: immunoSEQ multiplex PCR. The sample records some 120,000 clones, roughly 84% being singletons. Sequencing input: PBMCs. The receptors come from a woman aged 30 to 39 in good health and CMV-seronegative.

V is TRBV6-5 and J is TRBJ1-1; D might be TRBD1 (5 bases). The CDR3 runs to 12 residues. CDR1 is MNHEY, CDR2 SVGAGI, per germline. The ends were cut back, 5 bases at V and 9 bases at J, with 13 bases in the middle. The CDR3 is CASSMGLGQAFF. The CDR3 nucleotides read TGTGCCAGCAGTATGGGACTGGGACAAGCTTTCTTT.

V is TRBV5-3 and J is TRBJ1-5; 9 nucleotides agree with TRBD1. TRBV5-3 is an ORF for which the function is uncertain. This CDR3 region has 13 residues. The J segment lost 5 bases and the V segment lost 8 bases, leaving 5 bases of the junction unmatched. CDR3 coding DNA: TGTGCCAGGCAACACAGGGGGCATCAGCCCCAGCATTTT. Amino acid sequence: CARQHRGHQPQHF.

This chain connects TRBV7-6 to TRBJ2-5, with 7 positions matching TRBD1. J lost 1 base, V lost 11 bases, and 10 bases had no gene match. Germline values: CDR1 SGHVS, CDR2 FNYEAQ. This CDR3 has 14 amino acids. CDR3 bases: TGTGCCGCCCGGACAGGAGCCTTCCAAGAGACCCAGTACTTC. Its translation is CAARTGAFQETQYF.

This clone was seen a single time. This chain connects TRBV5-5 to TRBJ2-3; 12 nucleotides match TRBD2. Germline V gene lookup returns CDR1 SGHKS and CDR2 YYEKEE (reference sequence). This CDR3 region has 16 residues. The ends lost 1 base at V and 5 bases at J; junction bases unmatched: 5. This chain's CDR3 is CASSLPSGGAKDTQYF. Written as DNA, the CDR3 is TGTGCCAGCAGCTTGCCTAGCGGGGGGGCGAAAGATACGCAGTATTTT.

The chain carries TRBV4-3 and TRBJ2-5; 7 bases map to TRBD1. Germline V gene data show CDR1 as LGHNA and CDR2 as YSLEER. The length of the CDR3 is 15 residues. With V trimmed by 3 bases and J by 2 bases, 6 bases remained unmatched. This CDR3 reads CASSHQTGLQETQYF. The CDR3 coding sequence is TGCGCCAGCAGCCACCAGACAGGGTTGCAAGAGACCCAGTACTTC.

The chain combines TRBV6-1 with TRBJ1-1; the match to TRBD1 covers 8 bases. J was trimmed by 7 bases and V by 6 bases; bases with no gene match: 7. The V gene's germline CDR1 is MNHNS and CDR2 SASEGT. The CDR3 is 13 amino acids. This chain's CDR3 is CASSLDRASEAFF. CDR3 coding DNA: TGTGCCAGCAGCTTGGACAGGGCCAGTGAAGCTTTCTTT.

The chain carries TRBV6-1 and TRBJ1-4, with D tentatively TRBD1 (5 bases). CDR1 and CDR2 from the germline V gene are MNHNS and SASEGT. V lost 0 bases to trimming and J lost 10 bases, with 12 bases between them. The CDR3 covers 14 residues. CDR3 DNA: TGTGCCAGCAGTGAAGCCCCGGGTCAGGGAAAACTGTTTTTT. Translated, it gives CASSEAPGQGKLFF.

V and J are TRBV30 and TRBJ1-1; tentatively, D is TRBD1 (5 bases). Trimming cost V 2 bases and J 1 base, with 8 bases left between them. The germline V gene has CDR1 GTSNPN and CDR2 SVGIG (reference sequence). The CDR3 spans 13 residues. CDR3 in DNA: TGTGCCTGGAGTTTGACAGAGAACACTGAAGCTTTCTTT. This encodes CAWSLTENTEAFF.

The CDR3 sequence: CASSGQGRPYEQYF. Written as DNA, the CDR3 is TGTGCCAGTAGTGGACAGGGGCGCCCTTACGAGCAGTACTTC. The gene calls are TRBV19 and TRBJ2-7; 9 bases map to TRBD1. V lost 5 bases to trimming and J lost 4 bases; unmatched junction nucleotides: 6. Germline-derived CDR1 and CDR2 are LNHDA and SQIVND (reference sequence). The CDR3 contains 14 residues.

The rearrangement joins TRBV5-1 to TRBJ1-1; D is ambiguous. Trimming stripped 5 bases from V and 8 bases from J, with 16 bases between. The CDR3 totals 13 residues. The germline V gene encodes CDR1 SGHRS and CDR2 YFSETQ. The CDR3 region is CASSLTVAAEAFF. The CDR3 region has the DNA TGCGCCAGCAGTTTAACCGTGGCGGCGGAAGCTTTCTTT.

This chain uses TRBV28 with TRBJ1-5; 7 positions match TRBD1. The germline CDR1 and CDR2 sequences are MDHEN and SYDVKM. Germline trimming cut 6 bases from V and 1 base from J; bases unmatched to any gene: 9. The CDR3 is made up of 16 amino acids. The CDR3 DNA sequence: TGTGCCAGCAGACAGGTCAGGGGGGAGAGCAATCAGCCCCAGCATTTT. As protein: CASRQVRGESNQPQHF.

This clone appeared a few times. The chain joins TRBV30 to TRBJ1-6; D is possibly TRBD1 (5 bases). From germline, CDR1 is GTSNPN and CDR2 SVGIG (reference sequence). This CDR3 region has 14 residues. V dropped 5 bases and J dropped 8 bases, with 16 bases sitting between them. The CDR3 spells CAWETGGGHSPLHF. CDR3 DNA sequence: TGTGCCTGGGAGACCGGGGGAGGGCATTCACCCCTCCACTTT.

This rearrangement joins TRBV19 to TRBJ1-6, with 7 bases that match TRBD1. Trimming at V came to 3 bases and at J to 9 bases, leaving 8 bases not matched to a gene. This CDR3 has 15 residues. Germline values: CDR1 LNHDA, CDR2 SQIVND (reference sequence). Written as DNA, the CDR3 is TGTGCCAGTAGTATGAAAGGAGGGGGCGGTTCACCCCTCCACTTT. Its protein product is CASSMKGGGGSPLHF. Full variable domain (remainder filled in from reference TRBV19 and TRBJ1-6): DGGITQSPKYLFRKEGQNVTLSCEQNLNHDAMYWYRQDPGQGLRLIYYSQIVNDFQKGDIAEGYSVSREKKESFPLTVTSAQKNPTAFYLCASSMKGGGGSPLHFGNGTRLTVT.

The chain links TRBV27 to TRBJ1-5, with a weak D call TRBD1 (5 bases). V dropped 6 bases and J dropped 4 bases, with 16 bases sitting between them. Germline V CDR1 and CDR2: MNHEY, SMNVEV (reference sequence). The CDR3 consists of 15 residues. CDR3: CASSMNWGGNQPQHF. The DNA for the CDR3 is TGTGCCAGCAGCATGAACTGGGGGGGTAATCAGCCCCAGCATTTT.

J is TRBJ2-2 and V is TRBV6-6; no firm D call. The length of the CDR3 is 14 residues. Trimming pared 6 bases from V and 4 bases from J, leaving 12 bases between. Germline V CDR1 and CDR2: MNHNY, SVGAGI (reference sequence). CDR3 loop: CASSRNRVTGELFF. CDR3 DNA: TGTGCCAGCAGCCGAAATCGGGTCACCGGGGAGCTGTTTTTT.

V and J are TRBV6-5 and TRBJ2-3, with 9 bases identical to TRBD1. The CDR3 consists of 14 residues. Per germline, CDR1 MNHEY and CDR2 SVGAGI. The V gene end was trimmed by 5 bases and the J gene end by 3 bases; junction bases not matched to a gene: 3. CDR3 region: CASSPGQGTDTQYF. The CDR3 coding sequence is TGTGCCAGCAGTCCCGGACAGGGGACAGATACGCAGTATTTT.

In the case of this clone: The sample holds other DNA sequences that translate to the same CDR3. This rearrangement joins TRBV6-6 to TRBJ1-5; weak D call: TRBD1 (5 bases). The CDR3 spans 16 residues. CDR1 is MNHNY, CDR2 SVGAGI, per germline (reference sequence). The germline V and J ends were trimmed by 0 bases and 4 bases, with 13 bases remaining between them. The CDR3 region is CASSYSGTGENQPQHF. For the CDR3, the DNA is TGTGCCAGCAGTTACTCAGGTACAGGAGAAAATCAGCCCCAGCATTTT.

The genes are TRBV18 and TRBJ2-6, with 10 bases that match TRBD1. Germline CDR1 KGHSH, CDR2 LQKENI. CDR3 length: 20 amino acids. After removal of 5 bases from V and 2 bases from J, the junction contained 15 bases not matched to a gene. The CDR3 region has the DNA TGTGCCAGCTCATCACTCCCAGGACAGGGGGGTATCCCTGGGGCCAACGTCCTGACTTTC. It specifies CASSSLPGQGGIPGANVLTF.

The chain couples TRBV5-1 to TRBJ2-5; D uncertain. The V gene lost 0 bases and the J gene lost 5 bases, with 11 bases spanning the gap. The CDR3 has 14 amino acids. Germline CDR1 and CDR2: SGHRS and YFSETQ. CDR3 nucleotide sequence: TGCGCCAGCAGCTTGGCCGTAGCCTCTGAGACCCAGTACTTC. This encodes CASSLAVASETQYF.

The chain joins TRBV13 to TRBJ2-1, with 7 bases aligning to TRBD1. J was trimmed by 5 bases and V by 3 bases; bases with no gene match: 7. CDR1 is PRHDT and CDR2 is FYEKMQ in the germline V gene (reference sequence). CDR3 size: 15 residues. The CDR3 nucleotides are TGTGCCAGCAGCTTGGCCGGGACAGCTGACAATGAGCAGTTCTTC. Its protein product is CASSLAGTADNEQFF.

CDR3 sequence: CASSLTDRPWNEQFF. The CDR3 bases are TGTGCCAGCAGTTTAACGGACAGGCCCTGGAATGAGCAGTTCTTC. J is TRBJ2-1 and V is TRBV27, with TRBD1 matching over 7 bases. Trimming removed 2 bases from V and 7 bases from J; junction bases left unmatched: 8. From germline, CDR1 is MNHEY and CDR2 SMNVEV (reference sequence). The CDR3 is made up of 15 amino acids.

V usage is TRBV11-3 and J usage is TRBJ2-3; 10 bases are a match to TRBD1. The CDR3 loop spans 15 amino acids. V lost 5 bases to trimming and J lost 6 bases; unmatched junction nucleotides: 8. CDR1 SGHNT and CDR2 YENEEA come from the germline V gene. CDR3 in amino acids: CASSQGQGNSDTQYF. Here the CDR3 DNA reads TGTGCCAGCAGCCAGGGACAGGGGAACTCCGATACGCAGTATTTT.

The J gene is TRBJ1-2, the V gene TRBV5-8; weak D call: TRBD1 (5 bases). Looked up from germline, CDR1 is SGHTS and CDR2 is YDEGEE. Trimming shortened V by 3 bases and J by 1 base, and 16 bases separated the two germline ends. The CDR3 extends over 16 amino acids. The CDR3, as DNA: TGTGCCAGCAGCTCAGCCGACAGAAAACTTAACTATGGCTACACCTTC. As protein: CASSSADRKLNYGYTF.

The rearrangement links TRBV6-6 to TRBJ2-7; 9 bases agree with TRBD1. The junction had 14 bases not matched to a gene; V was cut back by 5 bases and J by 6 bases. CDR1 is MNHNY, CDR2 SVGAGI, per germline (reference sequence). The CDR3 has 16 residues. In DNA form, the CDR3 reads TGTGCCAGCAGTAAGCTAGTGGGACAGGGAGAAGCCGAGCAGTACTTC. Its protein is CASSKLVGQGEAEQYF.

This clone occurred a few times. The chain joins TRBV11-2 to TRBJ1-5; TRBD1 matches at 9 bases. The CDR3 is 13 amino acids. The germline V gene encodes CDR1 SGHAT and CDR2 FQNNGV. The V gene end was trimmed by 5 bases and the J gene end by 7 bases; junction bases not matched to a gene: 3. The CDR3 bases are TGTGCCAGCAGCCTGACAGGGGGACAGCCCCAGCATTTT. Its protein product is CASSLTGGQPQHF.

The chain has TRBV23-1 and TRBJ1-5; TRBD1 might be the D (5 bases). TRBV23-1 counts as an open reading frame of uncertain function. Between the trimmed V and J ends, which lost 5 bases and 5 bases, there was a span of 16 bases. The CDR3 length is 15 residues. CDR3 DNA: TGCGCCAGCAGTACACCAGGGAAAAAGGATCAGCCCCAGCATTTT. Protein: CASSTPGKKDQPQHF.

The V gene is TRBV6-1, the J gene TRBJ2-1; D is perhaps TRBD2 (6 bases). The CDR3 has 14 amino acids. V shed 5 bases and J shed 10 bases, with 18 bases lying between them. Germline V gene data show CDR1 as MNHNS and CDR2 as SASEGT. The CDR3 here is CASSPRLDGGEQFF. CDR3 in DNA: TGTGCCAGCAGTCCTAGACTGGATGGGGGGGAGCAGTTCTTC.